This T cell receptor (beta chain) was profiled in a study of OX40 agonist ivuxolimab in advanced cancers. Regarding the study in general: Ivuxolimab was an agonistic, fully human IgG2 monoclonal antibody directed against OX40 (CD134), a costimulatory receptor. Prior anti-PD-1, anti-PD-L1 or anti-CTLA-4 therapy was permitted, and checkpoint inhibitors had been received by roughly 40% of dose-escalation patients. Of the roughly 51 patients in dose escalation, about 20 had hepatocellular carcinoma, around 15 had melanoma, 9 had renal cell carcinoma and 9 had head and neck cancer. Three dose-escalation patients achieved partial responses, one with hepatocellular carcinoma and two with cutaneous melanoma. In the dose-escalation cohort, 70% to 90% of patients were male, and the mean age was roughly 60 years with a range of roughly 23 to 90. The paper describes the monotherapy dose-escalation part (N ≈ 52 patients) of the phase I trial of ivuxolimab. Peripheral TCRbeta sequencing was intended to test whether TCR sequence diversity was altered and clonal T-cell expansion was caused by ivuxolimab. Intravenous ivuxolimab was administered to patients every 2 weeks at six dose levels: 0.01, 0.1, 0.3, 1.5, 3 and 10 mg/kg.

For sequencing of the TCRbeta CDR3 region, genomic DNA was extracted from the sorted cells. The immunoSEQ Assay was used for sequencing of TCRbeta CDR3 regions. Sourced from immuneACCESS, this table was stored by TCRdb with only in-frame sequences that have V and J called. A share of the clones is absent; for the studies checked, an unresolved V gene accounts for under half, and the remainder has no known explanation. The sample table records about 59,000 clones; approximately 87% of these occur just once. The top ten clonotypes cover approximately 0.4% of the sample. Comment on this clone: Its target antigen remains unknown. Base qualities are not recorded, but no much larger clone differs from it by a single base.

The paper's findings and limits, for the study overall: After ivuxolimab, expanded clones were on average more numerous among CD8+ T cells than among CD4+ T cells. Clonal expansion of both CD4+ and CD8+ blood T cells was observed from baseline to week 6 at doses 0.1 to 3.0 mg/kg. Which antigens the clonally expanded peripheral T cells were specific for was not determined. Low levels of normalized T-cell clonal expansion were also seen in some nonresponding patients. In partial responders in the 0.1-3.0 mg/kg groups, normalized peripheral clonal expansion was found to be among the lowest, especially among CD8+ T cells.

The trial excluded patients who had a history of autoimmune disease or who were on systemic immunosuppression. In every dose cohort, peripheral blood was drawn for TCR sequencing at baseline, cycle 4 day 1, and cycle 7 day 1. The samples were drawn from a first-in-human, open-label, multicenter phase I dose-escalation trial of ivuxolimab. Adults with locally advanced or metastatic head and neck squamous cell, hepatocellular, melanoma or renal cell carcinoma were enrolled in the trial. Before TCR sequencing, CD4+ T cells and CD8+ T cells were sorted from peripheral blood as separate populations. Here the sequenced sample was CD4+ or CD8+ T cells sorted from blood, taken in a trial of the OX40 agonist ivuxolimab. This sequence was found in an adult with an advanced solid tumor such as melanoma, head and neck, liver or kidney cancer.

This receptor has the CDR3 CSARNTGASGEQYF. The DNA reads as follows: TGCAGCGCCAGAAACACAGGGGCCTCGGGGGAGCAGTACTTC. The rearranged chain carries TRBV29-1 and TRBJ2-7, and TRBD1 aligns with 7 junction nucleotides. Taken from the germline V gene, the CDR1 and CDR2 loops are SQVTM and ANQGSEA. Reading from cysteine to phenylalanine, the CDR3 counts 14 amino acids. This entry keeps only the CDR3 DNA: 42 bases, framed from base 1. V is trimmed back by 7 bases and J by 7 bases, and the junction contains 16 bases that no gene match accounts for.